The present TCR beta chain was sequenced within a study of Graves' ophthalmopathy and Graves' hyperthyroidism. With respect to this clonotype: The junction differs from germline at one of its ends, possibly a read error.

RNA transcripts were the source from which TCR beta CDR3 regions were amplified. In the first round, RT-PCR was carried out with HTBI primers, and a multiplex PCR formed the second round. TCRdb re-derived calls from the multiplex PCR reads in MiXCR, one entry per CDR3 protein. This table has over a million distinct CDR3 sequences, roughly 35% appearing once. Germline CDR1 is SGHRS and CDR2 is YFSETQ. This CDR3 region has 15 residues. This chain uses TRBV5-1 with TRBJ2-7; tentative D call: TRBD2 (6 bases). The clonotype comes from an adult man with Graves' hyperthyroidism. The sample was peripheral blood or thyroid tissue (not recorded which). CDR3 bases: TGCGCAAGCAGCGCAAGAGATCTGGAGGGCTACGAGCAGTACTTC. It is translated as CASSARDLEGYEQYF.